This entry lists 24 T cell receptor beta chains sequenced from one sample in a study of shared clonotypes between healthy human individuals (dated by TCRdb to the early 2020s). Libraries were prepared through the immunoSEQ multiplex PCR assay. The clones in this table, taken by TCRdb from immuneACCESS, are in-frame only. Not every clone is retained; where verified, under half of the shortfall comes from an unresolved V gene, and the cause of the rest is unknown. For this sample there are 1.5 million to 2.5 million clones; around 96% appear just once. Of the sample, 1.2% falls within the top ten clones. CD8 naive samples were CD45RO-negative cells positively selected for CCR7, giving a CD45RA+CCR7+ population that excluded TemRA cells. The specimen sequenced was naive CD8+ T cells sorted from blood. What this sample's cell subset or site label stands for: CD45RA+CCR7+. These receptors were obtained from a man younger than 35 in good health.

A note on this clone: Other DNA sequences within the sample encode an identical CDR3. The chain uses TRBV7-9 and TRBJ2-3; 10 bases agree with TRBD2. The CDR3 spans 17 residues. The ends lost 0 bases at V and 3 bases at J; junction bases unmatched: 6. Germline values: CDR1 SEHNR, CDR2 FQNEAQ (reference sequence). This CDR3 is CASSLALAGVGTDTQYF. Here the CDR3 DNA reads TGTGCCAGCAGCTTAGCCCTAGCGGGAGTGGGAACAGATACGCAGTATTTT.

The genes are TRBV19 and TRBJ2-3; TRBD1 might be the D (5 bases). Germline loops: CDR1 LNHDA, CDR2 SQIVND (reference sequence). Between the trimmed V and J ends, which lost 4 bases and 5 bases, there was a span of 7 bases. The CDR3 is made up of 12 amino acids. CDR3 in amino acids: CASSSQGDTQYF. The CDR3 DNA sequence: TGTGCCAGTAGTAGTCAGGGAGATACGCAGTATTTT.

This clone occurred once. The chain employs TRBV7-9 and TRBJ2-3; TRBD2 matches 9 bases. V dropped 1 base and J dropped 0; count of bases not matched to a gene: 8. The CDR3 is made up of 18 amino acids. CDR1 and CDR2 (germline): SEHNR, FQNEAQ (reference sequence). The CDR3 here is CASSLDLAGLFSTDTQYF. CDR3 DNA sequence: TGTGCCAGCAGCTTAGATCTAGCGGGGCTGTTTAGCACAGATACGCAGTATTTT.

The CDR3 sequence: CASSLGRHPTDTQYF. For the CDR3, the DNA is TGTGCCAGCAGCTTAGGTCGGCACCCAACGGATACGCAGTATTTT. The rearrangement links TRBV13 to TRBJ2-3; no definite D call. V was clipped by 0 bases and J by 6 bases, with 13 bases between them. CDR1 and CDR2 (germline): PRHDT, FYEKMQ (reference sequence). This CDR3 is built from 15 residues.

The chain uses TRBV2 and TRBJ2-1; D perhaps matches TRBD2 (6 bases). This CDR3 spans 16 amino acids. The germline gives CDR1 SNHLY, CDR2 FYNNEI. V lost 0 bases and J lost 5, with 14 bases in between. CDR3 amino acids: CASSEATEGRDNEQFF. In nucleotides, the CDR3 is TGTGCCAGCAGTGAAGCAACGGAGGGCCGAGACAATGAGCAGTTCTTC.

The chain uses TRBV7-9 and TRBJ2-1; D perhaps matches TRBD2 (6 bases). Between the trimmed V and J ends, which lost 5 bases and 4 bases, there was a span of 15 bases. Germline V gene data show CDR1 as SEHNR and CDR2 as FQNEAQ (reference sequence). The length of the CDR3 is 15 residues. DNA of the CDR3: TGTGCCAGCAGCCCGGGGACGGGGGTATACAATGAGCAGTTCTTC. Translated: CASSPGTGVYNEQFF.

The rearrangement joins TRBV19 to TRBJ2-7, with a tentative D call TRBD2 (6 bases). Trimming shortened V by 4 bases and J by 2 bases, and 12 bases separated the two germline ends. This CDR3 spans 14 amino acids. CDR1 and CDR2 (germline): LNHDA, SQIVND (reference sequence). The CDR3 coding sequence is TGTGCCAGTAGTAGTTGGGCGGGGACCTACGAGCAGTACTTC. Encoded protein: CASSSWAGTYEQYF.

V usage is TRBV6-6 and J usage is TRBJ1-2, with 7 bases fitting TRBD1. The CDR3 covers 15 residues. CDR1 MNHNY and CDR2 SVGAGI come from the germline V gene (reference sequence). The V segment lost 7 bases and the J segment 4 bases; nucleotides outside the gene matches: 12. The CDR3 bases are TGTGCCAGCATTGGGGGACAGCAGATGTCCTATGGCTACACCTTC. This sequence encodes CASIGGQQMSYGYTF.

The CDR3 sequence: CASSLVRGQVDTQYF. In nucleotides, the CDR3 is TGTGCCAGCAGCTTAGTAAGGGGGCAGGTAGATACGCAGTATTTT. The genes are TRBV13 and TRBJ2-3; 7 bases are a match to TRBD1. CDR1 and CDR2 (germline): PRHDT, FYEKMQ (reference sequence). This CDR3 contains 15 residues. V lost 1 base and J lost 5; bases outside the gene matches: 6.

V gene TRBV29-1 combines with J gene TRBJ2-7, with 14 bases fitting TRBD2. Germline values: CDR1 SQVTM, CDR2 ANQGSEA. This CDR3 region has 14 residues. V gave up 5 bases and J gave up 2 bases; unmatched junction bases: 2. The CDR3 DNA reads as TGCAGCGTTCTGGGACTAGCGGGAGCCTACGAGCAGTACTTC. This translates into CSVLGLAGAYEQYF.

The chain has TRBV27 and TRBJ2-7; 7 bases fit TRBD1. Germline CDR1 is MNHEY and CDR2 is SMNVEV (reference sequence). With V trimmed by 2 bases and J by 5 bases, 9 bases remained unmatched. The CDR3 covers 15 residues. The CDR3 region is CASSLGTGASHEQYF. The CDR3 coding sequence is TGTGCCAGCAGTTTAGGAACAGGGGCGAGCCACGAGCAGTACTTC.

V gene TRBV27 combines with J gene TRBJ2-1; no clear D gene. Germline lookup yields CDR1 MNHEY and CDR2 SMNVEV (reference sequence). V lost 3 bases to trimming and J lost 8 bases, with 11 bases between them. The CDR3 is 13 residues long. In DNA form, the CDR3 reads TGTGCCAGCAGTTTCTTCAGCCCGTATGAGCAGTTCTTC. Protein sequence: CASSFFSPYEQFF.

The rearrangement joins TRBV13 to TRBJ2-7; D assignment may be TRBD1 or TRBD2 (7 bases each). Germline CDR1 is PRHDT and CDR2 is FYEKMQ (reference sequence). V lost 7 bases and J 5 bases, leaving 18 bases between the germline ends. The CDR3 consists of 14 residues. CDR3 sequence: CASNPRGGSDEQYF. The CDR3, as DNA: TGTGCCAGCAACCCCAGGGGGGGATCTGACGAGCAGTACTTC.

This chain uses TRBV5-8 with TRBJ2-7, with no clear D. Germline CDR1 reads SGHTS; CDR2 reads YDEGEE. This CDR3 region has 13 residues. V lost 0 bases, J lost 5 bases, and 9 bases lay in between. CDR3 sequence reads: CASSLERVNEQYF. The CDR3 nucleotides are TGTGCCAGCAGCTTGGAAAGAGTGAACGAGCAGTACTTC. The full variable domain, rest sourced from reference TRBV5-8 and TRBJ2-7, is EAGVTQSPTHLIKTRGQQATLRCSPISGHTSVYWYQQALGLGLQFLLWYDEGEERNRGNFPPRFSGRQFPNYSSELNVNALELEDSALYLCASSLERVNEQYFGPGTRLTVT.

The J gene is TRBJ1-1, the V gene TRBV2; no firm D call. Germline V gives CDR1 SNHLY, CDR2 FYNNEI. The CDR3 has 12 amino acids. Trimming cost V 4 bases and J 1 base, with 4 bases left between them. The DNA of the CDR3 is TGTGCCAGCAGTGGACAGAACACTGAAGCTTTCTTT. Translated: CASSGQNTEAFF.

The V call is TRBV30, the J call TRBJ2-7; a possible D gene is TRBD1 (5 bases). This CDR3 has 14 amino acids. The germline V gene has CDR1 GTSNPN and CDR2 SVGIG (reference sequence). V gave up 0 bases and J gave up 4 bases, with 13 bases separating them. In DNA, the CDR3 is TGTGCCTGGAGTGTTGAGCCAGGGTCGTACGAGCAGTACTTC. It is translated as CAWSVEPGSYEQYF.

This chain uses TRBV5-5 with TRBJ2-7; D perhaps matches TRBD2 (5 bases). Germline assignment: CDR1 SGHKS and CDR2 YYEKEE (reference sequence). This CDR3 spans 15 amino acids. Trimming removed 7 bases at V and 3 bases at J, with 20 bases between. CDR3 sequence: CASVREAYMGYEQYF. CDR3 coding DNA: TGTGCCAGCGTACGGGAAGCTTATATGGGCTACGAGCAGTACTTC.

The V call is TRBV19, the J call TRBJ1-2; 8 bases fit TRBD1. J gave up 6 bases and V 3 bases, and 6 bases lay outside the gene matches. CDR1 is LNHDA and CDR2 is SQIVND in the germline V gene (reference sequence). This CDR3 has 14 amino acids. Here the CDR3 DNA reads TGTGCCAGTAGTATTAGGACAGGGTCGGATGGCTACACCTTC. Encoded protein: CASSIRTGSDGYTF.

The genes are TRBV5-4 and TRBJ2-3, with 7 bases identical to TRBD1. The CDR3 covers 14 residues. Germline trimming cut 7 bases from V and 4 bases from J; bases unmatched to any gene: 9. The germline V gene has CDR1 SGHNT and CDR2 YYREEE (reference sequence). The CDR3, as DNA: TGTGCCAGCGGATTACAGGGGTTGGCAGATACGCAGTATTTT. Amino acids: CASGLQGLADTQYF.

On this clone itself: This same CDR3 is encoded by further DNA sequences in the sample. This chain links TRBV30 with TRBJ2-2; the D gene is possibly TRBD1 (6 bases). V was pared by 4 bases and J by 4 bases, with 10 bases between. In germline, CDR1 is GTSNPN, CDR2 SVGIG (reference sequence). The CDR3 consists of 13 residues. DNA for the CDR3: TGTGCCTGGACAGGGGTAGGCACCGGGGAGCTGTTTTTT. It codes for CAWTGVGTGELFF.

J is TRBJ2-3 and V is TRBV28, with 9 bases matching TRBD1. The CDR3 is 16 residues long. CDR1 and CDR2 from the germline V gene are MDHEN and SYDVKM. Trimming took 4 bases from V and 0 from J; bases not matched to a gene: 5. The CDR3 DNA sequence: TGTGCCAGCAGTTCCGGACAGGGGCTAAGCACAGATACGCAGTATTTT. This translates into CASSSGQGLSTDTQYF.

The chain is built from TRBV6-5 and TRBJ1-2; 8 bases line up with TRBD1. The germline V gene has CDR1 MNHEY and CDR2 SVGAGI. The CDR3 contains 13 residues. V lost 6 bases, J lost 5 bases, and 5 bases stayed unmatched. In DNA, the CDR3 is TGTGCCAGCAGCCCCCGACAGGGGTATGGCTACACCTTC. It specifies CASSPRQGYGYTF.

The V and J genes are TRBV13 and TRBJ2-2; D uncertain. The CDR3 is 13 residues long. The germline CDR1 and CDR2 sequences are PRHDT and FYEKMQ (reference sequence). Trimming cost V 0 bases and J 7 bases, with 6 bases left between them. The DNA for the CDR3 is TGTGCCAGCAGCTTAGGGTGGTACGGGGAGCTGTTTTTT. Translation gives CASSLGWYGELFF.

This chain's CDR3 is CASSEIFWEETYNSPLHF. DNA of the CDR3: TGTGCCAGCAGTGAAATATTCTGGGAAGAAACATATAATTCACCCCTCCACTTT. V is TRBV6-1 and J is TRBJ1-6; the D is unclear. The V end was cut by 2 bases, the J end by 4 bases, with 18 bases between. Germline lookup yields CDR1 MNHNS and CDR2 SASEGT. CDR3 length equals 18 residues.